The 30 T cell receptor beta chains below were found in one sample sequenced in a study of T cells after yellow fever vaccination. A single record per CDR3 protein comes from TCRdb applying MiXCR to the 5' RACE reads. The sample holds a few hundred thousand distinct CDR3 sequences, roughly 7.5% seen once. The source was PBMCs, collected about 49 days after the first yellow fever vaccination. The receptors stem from a man younger than 35 who received the YFV17D yellow fever vaccine.

CDR3 in amino acids: CASSRTGWDTEAFF. Here the CDR3 DNA reads TGTGCCAGCAGTCGGACAGGGTGGGACACTGAAGCTTTCTTT. This chain connects TRBV6-1 to TRBJ1-1, with TRBD1 matching over 8 bases. The CDR3 totals 14 residues. The ends lost 5 bases at V and 3 bases at J; junction bases unmatched: 5. CDR1 is MNHNS and CDR2 is SASEGT in the germline V gene.

This clonotype was detected many times. The chain uses TRBV6-7 and TRBJ2-7; 9 bases map to TRBD1. TRBV6-7 is designated an ORF whose function remains uncertain. There are 17 residues in the CDR3. J gave up 2 bases and V 2 bases, and 10 bases lay outside the gene matches. CDR3 sequence: CASSYLPTGTGTYEQYV. The CDR3 bases are TGTGCCAGCAGTTACCTCCCAACCGGGACAGGGACCTACGAGCAGTACGTC.

This clonotype was seen ten or more times. This chain joins TRBV12-3 or TRBV12-4 and TRBJ2-3; D gene uncertain. This CDR3 has 12 amino acids. The V and J ends lost 2 bases and 6 bases respectively, with 6 bases between them. The CDR3 nucleotides are TGTGCCAGCAGTTTAAGTGCGGATACGCAGTATTTT. Residues: CASSLSADTQYF.

This clonotype was detected only a few times. The genes are TRBV7-2 and TRBJ2-1; 8 bases match TRBD1. Looked up from germline, CDR1 is SGHTA and CDR2 is FQGNSA. This CDR3 is built from 14 residues. Trimming at V came to 4 bases and at J to 6 bases, leaving 5 bases not matched to a gene. The CDR3: CASSWTGLPNEQFF. CDR3 sequence (DNA): TGTGCCAGCAGCTGGACAGGGCTACCCAATGAGCAGTTCTTC.

This clonotype was seen ten or more times. The chain recombines TRBV4-2 with TRBJ1-6; D unclear. Trimming cost V 0 bases and J 7 bases, with 7 bases left between them. The CDR3 extends over 14 amino acids. Germline V gene data show CDR1 as LGHNA and CDR2 as YNFKEQ. CDR3 DNA: TGTGCCAGCAGCCAAGACGGGGAAAATTCACCCCTCCACTTT. Its translation: CASSQDGENSPLHF.

The chain employs TRBV7-2 and TRBJ1-5; D might be TRBD1 (5 bases). The CDR3 runs 15 residues. Germline CDR1 is SGHTA and CDR2 is FQGNSA. V dropped 2 bases and J dropped 5 bases, with 13 bases sitting between them. CDR3 sequence: CASSLSGQGHQPQHF. DNA of the CDR3: TGTGCCAGCAGCTTATCTGGGCAGGGACATCAGCCCCAGCATTTT.

This clonotype was picked up many times. The gene calls are TRBV12-3 or TRBV12-4 and TRBJ1-1; D is possibly TRBD1 (5 bases). The V end lost 2 bases, the J end lost 0 bases, and 22 bases lay between the germline ends. This CDR3 has 19 amino acids. CDR3 nucleotide sequence: TGTGCCAGCAGTTTAAGTCGAGCGTGGCTCACAGGCTTGAACACTGAAGCTTTCTTT. Protein: CASSLSRAWLTGLNTEAFF.

In this sample, this clonotype turned up a few times. This chain links TRBV7-8 with TRBJ2-5; TRBD1 agrees at 11 bases. The CDR3 has 16 amino acids. Germline V gives CDR1 SGHVS, CDR2 FQNEAQ. J gave up 5 bases and V 5 bases, and 10 bases lay outside the gene matches. CDR3 region: CASSPRTGGEGETQYF. CDR3 in DNA: TGTGCCAGCAGCCCCCGGACAGGGGGCGAAGGGGAGACCCAGTACTTC. Using reference TRBV7-8 and TRBJ2-5 for the parts outside the CDR3, the full variable domain is GAGVSQSPRYKVAKRGQDVALRCDPISGHVSLFWYQQALGQGPEFLTYFQNEAQLDKSGLPSDRFFAERPEGSVSTLKIQRTQQEDSAVYLCASSPRTGGEGETQYFGPGTRLLVL.

The chain recombines TRBV6-1 with TRBJ1-1, with D possibly being TRBD1 (5 bases). The CDR3 is 13 amino acids. The germline CDR1 and CDR2 sequences are MNHNS and SASEGT. The V and J ends lost 5 bases and 7 bases respectively, with 14 bases between them. The CDR3 DNA reads as TGTGCCAGCAGTAGCGGACATTCGGATGAAGCTTTCTTT. Encoded protein: CASSSGHSDEAFF.

This clonotype was seen repeatedly, ten times or more. The J gene is TRBJ2-5, the V gene TRBV7-3; D ambiguous. The V gene's germline CDR1 is SGHTA and CDR2 FQGTGA. CDR3 length: 14 amino acids. V was trimmed by 5 bases and J by 4 bases, leaving 14 bases between them. Written as DNA, the CDR3 is TGTGCCAGCAGCCCCTCTAGTTTCGGAGAGACCCAGTACTTC. Protein product: CASSPSSFGETQYF.

A few counts support this clonotype. The chain joins TRBV5-1 to TRBJ2-7; the D is unclear. Germline values: CDR1 SGHRS, CDR2 YFSETQ. The length of the CDR3 is 13 residues. Deletions cut 0 bases from V and 4 bases from J, with 8 bases between. CDR3 loop: CASSLGEQYEQYF. The CDR3 DNA is TGCGCCAGCAGCTTGGGTGAGCAGTACGAGCAGTACTTC.

This clonotype has ten or more counts. This chain links TRBV5-1 with TRBJ1-3, with 8 bases lining up with TRBD1. The CDR3 runs 17 residues. CDR1 is SGHRS and CDR2 is YFSETQ in the germline V gene. V lost 0 bases, J lost 0 bases, and 5 bases stayed unmatched. The CDR3 region has the DNA TGCGCCAGCAGCTTGGGGCTCAGGGGGCCCTCTGGAAACACCATATATTTT. Its protein product is CASSLGLRGPSGNTIYF.

This rearrangement joins TRBV28 to TRBJ2-7; D gene ambiguous. The germline V gene has CDR1 MDHEN and CDR2 SYDVKM. The CDR3 has 12 amino acids. Trimming removed 10 bases from V and 1 base from J, with 11 bases in between. The CDR3 DNA reads as TGTGCCACCACGGGCAAATCCTACGAGCAGTACGTC. It codes for CATTGKSYEQYV.

The chain links TRBV7-9 to TRBJ1-1, with unresolved D. This CDR3 is 15 amino acids long. Germline V gives CDR1 SEHNR, CDR2 FQNEAQ (reference sequence). The V end was cut by 5 bases, the J end by 0 bases, with 13 bases between. CDR3 DNA sequence: TGTGCCAGCAGCATCCCTTGGACGGTGAACACTGAAGCTTTCTTT. This encodes CASSIPWTVNTEAFF.

This clonotype came up a few times. This chain links TRBV7-3 with TRBJ2-1; 12 nucleotides align to TRBD2. The V gene's germline CDR1 is SGHTA and CDR2 FQGTGA. The ends lost 6 bases at V and 3 bases at J; junction bases unmatched: 6. The length of the CDR3 is 16 residues. The CDR3 DNA is TGTGCCAGCAGTTCTAGCGGGGGGGCGGGCTACAATGAGCAGTTCTTC. Its protein product is CASSSSGGAGYNEQFF.

In its sample, this clonotype was seen a few times. The chain carries TRBV29-1 and TRBJ2-1, with 13 bases lining up with TRBD2. The CDR3 extends over 15 amino acids. Trimming cost V 6 bases and J 2 bases; bases outside gene matches: 4. Germline V gene sequence: CDR1 SQVTM, CDR2 ANQGSEA. The CDR3 DNA follows: TGCAGCGTCCGGACTAGCGGGGGTACCTACAATGAGCAGTTCTTC. Its protein product is CSVRTSGGTYNEQFF.

Only a few counts were recorded for this clonotype. The chain recombines TRBV7-8 with TRBJ1-4; D gene ambiguous. From germline, CDR1 is SGHVS and CDR2 FQNEAQ. Trimming stripped 1 base from V and 4 bases from J, with 7 bases between. The length of the CDR3 is 14 residues. The CDR3 nucleotides read TGTGCCAGCAGCTTAGACGGTAGTAATGAAAAACTGTTTTTT. The encoded protein is CASSLDGSNEKLFF.

This clonotype has a count of ten or more. V is TRBV28 and J is TRBJ1-5; D is possibly TRBD1 (6 bases). The CDR3 spans 15 residues. Germline CDR1 is MDHEN and CDR2 is SYDVKM. V lost 6 bases to trimming and J lost 3 bases, with 15 bases between them. In DNA, the CDR3 is TGTGCCAGCAGCGGGCAGGGGATAGACAATCAGCCCCAGCATTTT. It translates to CASSGQGIDNQPQHF.

This chain links TRBV3-1 with TRBJ2-1, with 12 nucleotides matching TRBD2. The CDR3 covers 15 residues. V lost 5 bases, J lost 7 bases, and 6 bases stayed unmatched. From germline, CDR1 is LGHDT and CDR2 YNNKEL (reference sequence). This CDR3 is CASSSSTSGGNEQFF. The CDR3 region has the DNA TGTGCCAGCAGCTCATCCACTAGCGGGGGGAATGAGCAGTTCTTC.

This clonotype was counted only a few times. The chain joins TRBV20-1 to TRBJ1-1, with D perhaps TRBD1 (5 bases). V lost 5 bases to trimming and J lost 1 base, with 11 bases between them. CDR3 length equals 13 residues. From germline, CDR1 is DFQATT and CDR2 SNEGSKA (reference sequence). As DNA, the CDR3 is TGCAGTGCTGGGGACGGACCGAACACTGAAGCTTTCTTT. Its translation: CSAGDGPNTEAFF.

The rearrangement joins TRBV20-1 to TRBJ2-2; TRBD2 aligns across 11 bases. The V and J ends lost 1 base and 6 bases, in that order; junction bases with no gene match: 1. Germline V gene lookup returns CDR1 DFQATT and CDR2 SNEGSKA (reference sequence). The CDR3 is 14 amino acids. CDR3 in DNA: TGCAGTGCTAGAGTTAGCGGGGGGGCCGGGGAGCTGTTTTTT. Amino acids: CSARVSGGAGELFF.

This clonotype has more than one count but fewer than ten. The V gene is TRBV2, the J gene TRBJ2-2; TRBD1 is a possible D gene (6 bases). Trimming took off 10 bases at V and 0 bases at J, with 15 bases between the two ends. The CDR3 covers 15 residues. Germline loops: CDR1 SNHLY, CDR2 FYNNEI. CDR3 sequence (DNA): TGTGCCACACTATCCGGGACAACGAACACCGGGGAGCTGTTTTTT. Translated, it gives CATLSGTTNTGELFF.

V usage is TRBV6-5 and J usage is TRBJ1-4; D possibly corresponds to TRBD1 (6 bases). The V and J ends lost 3 bases and 5 bases respectively, with 10 bases between them. Germline V gene sequence: CDR1 MNHEY, CDR2 SVGAGI. The CDR3 is 14 residues long. The CDR3 bases are TGTGCCAGCAGTTATAGGGGGAGCAATGAAAAACTGTTTTTT. This gives the protein CASSYRGSNEKLFF.

The chain joins TRBV7-2 to TRBJ1-6; 12 nucleotides agree with TRBD1. CDR3 length: 17 amino acids. Germline CDR1 and CDR2: SGHTA and FQGNSA. V shed 5 bases, J shed 10 bases, and the junction held 12 bases outside the gene matches. The CDR3 DNA sequence: TGTGCCAGCAGCCCGGACTCCGGGACAGGGGGCCGGTCACCCCTCCACTTT. It is translated as CASSPDSGTGGRSPLHF.

In DNA form, the CDR3 reads TGCAGTGCTGTTGGGTCGGTGCACACGAACACTGAAGCTTTCTTT. Translating gives CSAVGSVHTNTEAFF. The chain uses TRBV20-1 and TRBJ1-1, with D uncertain. The CDR3 covers 15 residues. The germline CDR1 and CDR2 sequences are DFQATT and SNEGSKA (reference sequence). V gave up 5 bases and J gave up 1 base, with 17 bases separating them.

This clonotype was seen a few times. The chain is built from TRBV20-1 and TRBJ2-5; D possibly corresponds to TRBD1 (5 bases). V shed 3 bases and J shed 2 bases, with 7 bases lying between them. The germline gives CDR1 DFQATT, CDR2 SNEGSKA (reference sequence). The CDR3 loop spans 12 amino acids. This CDR3 reads CSASRQQETQYF. CDR3 DNA: TGCAGTGCTAGTAGACAGCAAGAGACCCAGTACTTC.

This clonotype was detected a few times. This sequence joins TRBV7-2 and TRBJ1-6, with D perhaps TRBD1 (6 bases). V was shortened by 5 bases and J by 6 bases, with 17 bases between the two germline ends. Germline V gene data show CDR1 as SGHTA and CDR2 as FQGNSA. This CDR3 has 16 amino acids. In DNA, the CDR3 is TGTGCCAGCAGCCGAAAGGGGTCAGGGGTTAATTCACCCCTCCACTTT. Translating gives CASSRKGSGVNSPLHF.

This clonotype was recorded only once. A much larger clone sits a single nucleotide away, making a read error possible. The chain is built from TRBV5-1 and TRBJ1-1, with a weak D call TRBD1 (6 bases). The CDR3 loop spans 13 amino acids. Trimming left V 4 bases short and J 10 bases short, with 17 bases between. Germline V gives CDR1 SGHRS, CDR2 YFSETQ. The CDR3 bases are TGCGCCAGCAGCCCAACAGGGTCTGCTGTAGCTTTCTTT. Translated, it gives CASSPTGSAVAFF. Combining the CDR3 with reference TRBV5-1 and TRBJ1-1 gives the whole variable domain KAGVTQTPRYLIKTRGQQVTLSCSPISGHRSVSWYQQTPGQGLQFLFEYFSETQRNKGNFPGRFSGRQFSNSRSEMNVSTLELGDSALYLCASSPTGSAVAFFGQGTRLTVV.

DNA of the CDR3: TGTGCCAGCAGCTACGGGGGGTCGGAGACCCAGTACTTC. Translating it yields CASSYGGSETQYF. The rearrangement links TRBV7-2 to TRBJ2-5; 7 bases fit TRBD2. V lost 4 bases, J lost 5 bases, and 4 bases stayed unmatched. Germline V lookup: CDR1 SGHTA, CDR2 FQGNSA. CDR3 size: 13 residues.

There are a few counts of this clonotype. The gene calls are TRBV7-9 and TRBJ1-3, with D uncertain. This CDR3 spans 14 amino acids. Germline V gene lookup returns CDR1 SEHNR and CDR2 FQNEAQ (reference sequence). Trimming stripped 1 base from V and 7 bases from J, with 11 bases between. This CDR3 reads CASSLELFRNTIYF. The CDR3 region has the DNA TGTGCCAGCAGCTTAGAACTGTTTCGGAACACCATATATTTT.